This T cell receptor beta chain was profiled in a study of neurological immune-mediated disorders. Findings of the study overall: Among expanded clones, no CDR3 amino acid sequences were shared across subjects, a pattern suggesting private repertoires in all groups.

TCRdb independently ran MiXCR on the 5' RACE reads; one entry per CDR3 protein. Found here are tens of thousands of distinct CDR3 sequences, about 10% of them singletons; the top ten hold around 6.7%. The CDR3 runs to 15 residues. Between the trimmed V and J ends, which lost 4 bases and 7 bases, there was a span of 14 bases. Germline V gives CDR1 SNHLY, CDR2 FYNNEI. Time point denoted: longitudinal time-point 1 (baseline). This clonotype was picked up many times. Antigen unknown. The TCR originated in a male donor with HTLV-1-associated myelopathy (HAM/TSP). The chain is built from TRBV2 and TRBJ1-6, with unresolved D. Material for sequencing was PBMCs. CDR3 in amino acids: CASSVAGLRNSPLHF. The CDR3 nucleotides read TGTGCCAGCAGTGTTGCGGGGTTGAGGAATTCACCCCTCCACTTT.